This T cell receptor (beta chain) derives from a study of T cell responses to AZD1222 COVID-19 vaccine. Findings and limits, study-wide: Repertoire samples came only from after the peak T cell response.

A word on this clone: Its antigen is undetermined.

Clones were sequenced by immunoSEQ multiplex PCR, and TCRdb holds only the in-frame ones, with some missing. The sample table sets out over 140,000 clones. The length of the CDR3 is 16 residues. CDR1 and CDR2 (germline): SGHAT, FQNNGV. V lost 4 bases and J 0 bases, leaving 13 bases between the germline ends. This clonotype was sampled from an adult in good health. Sequenced material: peripheral blood. The chain carries TRBV11-2 and TRBJ1-3, with a tentative D call TRBD1 (5 bases). The CDR3 region is CASSSGRGRSGNTIYF. For the CDR3, the DNA is TGTGCCAGCAGCTCGGGCCGGGGACGCTCTGGAAACACCATATATTTT.